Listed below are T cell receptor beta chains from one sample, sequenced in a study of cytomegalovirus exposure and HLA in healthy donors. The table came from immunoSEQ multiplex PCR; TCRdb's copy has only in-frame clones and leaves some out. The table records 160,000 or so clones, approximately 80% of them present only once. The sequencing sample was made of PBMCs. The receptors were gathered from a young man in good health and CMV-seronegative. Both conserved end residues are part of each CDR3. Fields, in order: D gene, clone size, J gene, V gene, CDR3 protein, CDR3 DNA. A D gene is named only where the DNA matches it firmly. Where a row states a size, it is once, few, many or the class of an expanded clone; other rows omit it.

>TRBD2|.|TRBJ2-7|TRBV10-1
CASSGAAREGRYEQYF
TGCGCCAGCAGCGGAGCGGCGCGGGAGGGCCGTTACGAGCAGTACTTC
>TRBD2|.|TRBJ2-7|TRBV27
CASSRTSGFYEQYF
TGTGCCAGCAGTAGGACTAGCGGATTCTACGAGCAGTACTTC
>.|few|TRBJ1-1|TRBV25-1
CASIRSGAAGEAFF
TGTGCCAGCATAAGGTCAGGGGCTGCAGGTGAAGCTTTCTTT
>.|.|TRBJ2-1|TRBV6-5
CASGGTAPQANEQFF
TGTGCCAGCGGAGGGACAGCCCCCCAGGCCAATGAGCAGTTCTTC
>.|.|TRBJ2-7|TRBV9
CASSPTPAGREQYF
TGTGCCAGCAGCCCTACCCCCGCAGGGCGGGAGCAGTACTTC
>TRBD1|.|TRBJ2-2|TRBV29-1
CSVEGQGATGELFF
TGCAGCGTTGAAGGGCAGGGGGCTACCGGGGAGCTGTTTTTT
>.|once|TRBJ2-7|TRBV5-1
CASDYYRDTKTYEQYF
TGCGCCAGCGACTACTACCGGGACACGAAAACCTACGAGCAGTACTTC
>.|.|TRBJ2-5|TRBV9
CASSVEGGGETQYF
TGTGCCAGCAGCGTAGAGGGGGGAGGGGAGACCCAGTACTTC
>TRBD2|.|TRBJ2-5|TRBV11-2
CASSPRTSGIVETQYF
TGTGCCAGCAGCCCTAGGACTAGCGGGATTGTGGAGACCCAGTACTTC
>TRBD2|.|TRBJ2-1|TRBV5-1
CASSLETGGPNEQFF
TGCGCCAGCAGCCTGGAGACGGGAGGGCCAAATGAGCAGTTCTTC
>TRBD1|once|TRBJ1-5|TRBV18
CASSLGQGNQPQHF
TGTGCCAGCTCACTGGGACAGGGCAATCAGCCCCAGCATTTT
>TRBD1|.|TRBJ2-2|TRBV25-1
CASSKRTGGTGELFF
TGTGCCAGCAGCAAAAGGACAGGGGGCACCGGGGAGCTGTTTTTT
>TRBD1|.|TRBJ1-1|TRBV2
CASSPQGAPNTEAFF
TGTGCCAGCTCCCCACAGGGGGCGCCTAACACTGAAGCTTTCTTT
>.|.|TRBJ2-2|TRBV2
CASSEASARGTGELFF
TGTGCCAGCAGTGAAGCCAGCGCCCGCGGCACCGGGGAGCTGTTTTTT
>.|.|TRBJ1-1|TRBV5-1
CASSATGAGITEAFF
TGCGCCAGCAGCGCTACAGGAGCGGGTATCACTGAAGCTTTCTTT
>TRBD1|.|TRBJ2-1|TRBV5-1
CASSPTPGQVLDNEQFF
TGCGCCAGCAGCCCTACCCCGGGACAGGTGTTAGACAATGAGCAGTTCTTC
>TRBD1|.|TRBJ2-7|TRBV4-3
CASSQDWTGGDWYEQYF
TGCGCCAGCAGCCAAGACTGGACAGGGGGTGATTGGTACGAGCAGTACTTC
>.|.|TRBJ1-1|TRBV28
CATLVYQGGFTEAFF
TGTGCCACCCTGGTTTACCAGGGCGGCTTTACTGAAGCTTTCTTT
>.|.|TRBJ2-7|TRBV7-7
CASSPGTGGYEQYF
TGTGCTAGCAGCCCAGGTACCGGGGGTTACGAGCAGTACTTC
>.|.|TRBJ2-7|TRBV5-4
CASSRAVGATSYEQYF
TGTGCCAGCAGCCGAGCGGTGGGGGCGACCTCCTACGAGCAGTACTTC
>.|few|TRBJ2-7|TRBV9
CASSVEPGIYEQYF
TGTGCCAGCAGCGTAGAGCCAGGGATCTACGAGCAGTACTTC
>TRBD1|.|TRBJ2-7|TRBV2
CASRADRGPYEQYF
TGTGCCAGCAGGGCGGACAGGGGGCCCTACGAGCAGTACTTC
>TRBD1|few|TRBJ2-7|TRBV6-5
CASSYSWDSSYEQYF
TGTGCCAGCAGTTACTCCTGGGACAGCTCCTACGAGCAGTACTTC
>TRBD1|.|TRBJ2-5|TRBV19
CASSITGTAETQYF
TGTGCCAGTAGTATAACGGGGACAGCAGAGACCCAGTACTTC
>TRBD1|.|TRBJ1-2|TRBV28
CASTWDRGLGYTF
TGTGCCAGCACCTGGGACAGGGGGCTTGGCTACACCTTC
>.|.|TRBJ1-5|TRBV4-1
CASSQESRGDYSNQPQHF
TGCGCCAGCAGCCAAGAATCGAGAGGGGACTATAGCAATCAGCCCCAGCATTTT
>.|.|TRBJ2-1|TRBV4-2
CASSQARDSYNEQFF
TGTGCCAGCAGCCAAGCACGGGACTCCTACAATGAGCAGTTCTTC
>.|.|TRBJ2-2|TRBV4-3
CASSPTDTGELFF
TGCGCCAGCAGCCCTACCGACACCGGGGAGCTGTTTTTT
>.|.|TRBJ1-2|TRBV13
CASSFSGRGNGYTF
TGTGCCAGCAGCTTCTCAGGCCGCGGGAATGGCTACACCTTC
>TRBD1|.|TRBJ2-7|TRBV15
CATSRDRSGTGDFF
TGTGCCACCAGCAGAGATAGATCCGGGACAGGGGATTTTTTC
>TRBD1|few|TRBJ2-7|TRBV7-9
CASSLKDRAIF
TGTGCCAGCAGCTTAAAGGACAGGGCCATCTTC
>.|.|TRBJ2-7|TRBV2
CASSGAYEQYF
TGTGCCAGCAGCGGAGCCTACGAGCAGTACTTC
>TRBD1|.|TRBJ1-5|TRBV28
CASSLGQGRQPQHF
TGTGCCAGCAGTCTCGGACAGGGACGTCAGCCCCAGCATTTT
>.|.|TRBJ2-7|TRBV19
CASSIGQTSSYEQYF
TGTGCCAGTAGTATTGGTCAGACATCCTCCTACGAGCAGTACTTC
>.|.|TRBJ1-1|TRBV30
CAWRQEQNTEAFF
TGTGCCTGGAGGCAGGAACAGAACACTGAAGCTTTCTTT
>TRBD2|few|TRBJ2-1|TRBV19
CASSSAGGNNEQFF
TGTGCCAGTAGTTCAGCGGGAGGTAACAATGAGCAGTTCTTC
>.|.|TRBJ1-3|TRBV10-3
CAISESGAGGPPGNTIYF
TGTGCCATCAGTGAGTCGGGTGCTGGAGGGCCCCCTGGAAACACCATATATTTT
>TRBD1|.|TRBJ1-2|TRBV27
CASKIQGEVNYGYTF
TGTGCCAGCAAGATACAGGGGGAGGTAAACTATGGCTACACCTTC